A selection of T cell receptor beta chains follows, all from one sample in a study of human T cells and chemical hapten exposure. TCRdb re-called the RACE reads with MiXCR, one entry per CDR3 protein. The profile shows over 150,000 distinct CDR3 sequences, approximately 30% of them singletons. The sample in question was whole blood, obtained in connection with sensitization to the hapten diphenylcyclopropenone (DPC). The receptors originated from a woman between 18 and 30 years old with alopecia areata. Some clones in this sample may be carry-over from other donors' samples. Both conserved end residues are part of each CDR3. Fields, in order: clone size, D gene, V gene, J gene, CDR3 DNA, CDR3 protein. D genes are given only for firm matches. The size of a clone is reported for some rows only, either as once, few or many, or as a class for expanded clones.

clone_size: .
d_call: .
v_call: TRBV5-4
j_call: TRBJ2-2
cdr3_nt: TGTGCCAGCAGCCCGGCCTTGCGGCTCAACACCGGGGAGCTGTTTTTT
cdr3_aa: CASSPALRLNTGELFF

clone_size: few
d_call: .
v_call: TRBV2
j_call: TRBJ1-5
cdr3_nt: TGTGCCAGCAGTGGCCCCCCCACCATTGCTCAGCCCCAGCATTTT
cdr3_aa: CASSGPPTIAQPQHF

clone_size: .
d_call: .
v_call: TRBV30
j_call: TRBJ1-3
cdr3_nt: TGTGCCTGGAGTGTACTAAACACCATATATTTT
cdr3_aa: CAWSVLNTIYF

clone_size: .
d_call: .
v_call: TRBV7-9
j_call: TRBJ1-2
cdr3_nt: TGTGCCAGCAGAAAAGGCCTAGCCTATGGCTACACCTTC
cdr3_aa: CASRKGLAYGYTF

clone_size: .
d_call: .
v_call: TRBV4-1
j_call: TRBJ1-2
cdr3_nt: TGCGCCAGCAGCCAAGACCCTCCGGGGATACTCGATGGCTACACCTTC
cdr3_aa: CASSQDPPGILDGYTF

clone_size: few
d_call: TRBD1
v_call: TRBV7-6
j_call: TRBJ1-3
cdr3_nt: TGTGCCAGCAGCCCACAGGGGTCTGGAAACACCATATATTTT
cdr3_aa: CASSPQGSGNTIYF

clone_size: .
d_call: TRBD1
v_call: TRBV10-3
j_call: TRBJ2-7
cdr3_nt: TGTGCCATCAGTGCTCCGGGACAGGCTGCCTACGAGCAGTACTTC
cdr3_aa: CAISAPGQAAYEQYF

clone_size: .
d_call: .
v_call: TRBV27
j_call: TRBJ2-7
cdr3_nt: TGTGCCAGCAGTTTGGGCAGGGGGGTCGTTGGGGTGTACTTC
cdr3_aa: CASSLGRGVVGVYF

clone_size: .
d_call: .
v_call: TRBV20-1
j_call: TRBJ1-2
cdr3_nt: TGCAGTGCTAGAGTGGTGGCGGCTATGGGTGGCTACACCTTC
cdr3_aa: CSARVVAAMGGYTF

clone_size: once
d_call: .
v_call: TRBV5-1
j_call: TRBJ2-2
cdr3_nt: TGCGCCAGCAGCTTGGGACCCCACACCGGGGAGCTGTTTTTT
cdr3_aa: CASSLGPHTGELFF

clone_size: .
d_call: .
v_call: TRBV4-3
j_call: TRBJ2-4
cdr3_nt: TGCGCCAGCAGCCAAGATGGCGGCCTAGCCAAAAACATTCAGTACTTC
cdr3_aa: CASSQDGGLAKNIQYF

clone_size: .
d_call: .
v_call: TRBV7-9
j_call: TRBJ1-1
cdr3_nt: TGTGCCAGCAGCCCCCTTGGGGGTTTGAACACTGAAGCTTTCTTT
cdr3_aa: CASSPLGGLNTEAFF

clone_size: .
d_call: TRBD1
v_call: TRBV7-2
j_call: TRBJ1-4
cdr3_nt: TGTGCCAGCAGCTTGGGCTCTGGACAGGGAAAAGAAAAACTGTTTTTT
cdr3_aa: CASSLGSGQGKEKLFF

clone_size: .
d_call: .
v_call: TRBV11-2
j_call: TRBJ2-7
cdr3_nt: TGTGCCAGCGGCGAAGGATACGAGCAGTACTTC
cdr3_aa: CASGEGYEQYF

clone_size: .
d_call: .
v_call: TRBV4-3
j_call: TRBJ2-7
cdr3_nt: TGCGCCAGCAGCCAAGATCCGTGGGGTTTAACGAGCTCCTACGAGCAGTACTTC
cdr3_aa: CASSQDPWGLTSSYEQYF

clone_size: few
d_call: TRBD1
v_call: TRBV27
j_call: TRBJ1-2
cdr3_nt: TGTGCCAGCAGTTCCGCCGGGACAGACTATGGCTACACCTTC
cdr3_aa: CASSSAGTDYGYTF

clone_size: few
d_call: .
v_call: TRBV20-1
j_call: TRBJ1-1
cdr3_nt: TGCAGTCCTGGCCTGGGGGGGTACACTGAAGCTTTCTTT
cdr3_aa: CSPGLGGYTEAFF